The text below deals with one T cell receptor (beta chain). No antigen is known for it. Within one base of it there is no much larger clone, and no base qualities were kept. This entry comes from a study of T cell responses to AZD1222 COVID-19 vaccine (dated by TCRdb to about 2021). Study-level background: AZD1222 recipients with second doses at about 4 weeks or about 12 weeks were pooled, because spike-specific TCR depth and breadth did not differ between schedules. A total of more than 230 trial participants underwent TCR sequencing, of whom 207 received two doses of AZD1222 and some 26 received two doses of the MenACWY control vaccine. Enrollment into the trials was organized by age into subgroups of 18-55, 56-69 and 70-plus years, and those subgroups contained roughly 150, 30 and 60 TCR-sequenced participants, respectively.

What the research found in general, with its limitations: In the small 56-69-year group, the increase in depth fell short of significance, most likely because of low power. Because no day 14 peak-response samples were available, the repertoires could be characterized only after the peak T cell response. The whole spike protein was spanned by vaccine-associated CD4 TCRs, and dominant responses were seen in regions 160-218 and 743-854. Only five or six AZD1222 recipients were SARS-CoV-2 seropositive at baseline, limiting conclusions about previously exposed vaccinees. Spike-specific TCR breadth and depth rose significantly after two AZD1222 doses compared with day 0 and with MenACWY recipients. Participants were mostly white British and included more females than males, and it was suggested by the authors that clonal diversity may have been underestimated. Epitopes outside the regions mutated in the B.1.351 and B.1.1.7 variants were reportedly recognized by nearly half of the unique spike-specific TCRs.

The CDR3 regions of human TCRbeta chains were analyzed by immunosequencing. The paper's data handling went like this. Repertoire TCRs were matched against a reference library of SARS-CoV-2-specific TCRs generated with the MIRA antigen-specificity platform. Breadth was defined as the fraction of unique TCRs that were SARS-CoV-2-associated. Depth was defined as the fraction of total T cells that were SARS-CoV-2-associated. Using the MIRA data, every spike-specific TCR was mapped to the spike region that the TCR reacted to and assigned to either a CD4 or a CD8 class. Log10-transformed breadth and depth values were compared by one-way ANOVA with Sidak's multiple comparisons tests. TCRdb's version of the immuneACCESS table is confined to in-frame rearrangements and falls short of the full clone set. An unresolved V gene accounts for under half of the shortfall where checked; the remainder is of unknown origin. V and J calls plus clone size are reproduced from that table; the DNA served to infer D and trimming. For this sample there are 130,000 or so clones; approximately 93% appear just once. In total, the top ten clones hold 2.5% to 4% of the sample.

The intended sense of this specimen's time point label: baseline before first vaccination. Vaccinee samples were obtained from the UK trials COV001 and COV002, which included a single-blind randomized controlled phase 2/3 trial of AZD1222 (ChAdOx1 nCoV-19) in healthy adults. For TCRbeta chain sequencing, PBMC samples from trial participants were taken at day 0 and at day 28 after the second dose. CDR1 and CDR2 were assigned from the germline V gene (reference sequence) as SGHNT and YYREEE. The germline V and J ends show losses of 4 bases and 0 bases respectively, and no gene match explains 4 bases of the junction. Its CDR3 holds 15 amino acids, cysteine through phenylalanine. This entry keeps only the CDR3 DNA: 45 bases, framed from base 1.

The chain is encoded by TRBV5-4 joined to TRBJ2-7; 10 bases in the middle match TRBD2. The sample consisted of peripheral blood, taken on day 0 of AZD1222 vaccination. The TCR was taken from an adult in good health. This receptor has the CDR3 CASSRTSGFSYEQYF. The bases read TGTGCCAGCAGCCGGACTAGCGGTTTCTCCTACGAGCAGTACTTC.